This T cell receptor (beta chain) came from a study of response to subunit inactivated influenza vaccine (dated by TCRdb to 2016 to 2019). Background on the whole study: The study used deep quantitative T cell receptor repertoire profiling to track responses to a trivalent subunit inactivated influenza vaccine. What the work shows at the level of the full study, not this receptor alone: The authors suggested that each seasonal influenza vaccination may recruit only a limited number of new T cells.

The cysteine opens and the phenylalanine closes a CDR3 of 15 amino acids. Left in the record is the CDR3 DNA by itself, 45 bases read in frame from the first base. V loses 6 bases of germline sequence and J loses 1 base, and the interval between the two ends is 16 bases. CDR1 and CDR2, per the germline V gene, are SGHRS and YFSETQ. Notes on this clonotype: Its antigen has not been determined. Per-nucleotide qualities are absent, and no much larger clonotype sits a single base away.

Libraries were built with RT-PCR. The data were produced on an Illumina HiSeq 2500. Clones were called with MiXCR by TCRdb after fastp trimmed the public reads at Q25, and only in-frame beta chains were retained. CDR3 protein duplicates are merged, each entry listing the most common genes and DNA. Counted in this sample were hundreds of thousands of distinct CDR3 sequences; over 11% of them appeared once. The top ten hold 5.5% to 8% of the sample. This clonotype was sampled from a man aged 45-65 years who received an inactivated influenza vaccine. Donor details come from another sample of the same person, matched by shared clones. The rearrangement combines TRBV5-1 with TRBJ2-5, with TRBD2 perhaps the D gene, on 5 matching bases. Material: PBMCs from blood, obtained less than 15 days before vaccination. The DNA is TGCGCCAGCACTTCAGGAGCGGTCATCCAAGAGACCCAGTACTTC. Its translation reads: CASTSGAVIQETQYF.